This entry features one TCR beta chain sequence. Repertoires were generated with immunoSEQ multiplex PCR, while TCRdb's copy carries only in-frame clones and drops some. The sample holds about 330,000 clones, roughly 87% seen once. This sample stems from a study of blood T cell repertoires in COVID-19. Study-level information: The study drew acute and convalescent COVID-19 samples from the United States, Italy and Spain.

The CDR3 is made up of 15 amino acids. Germline V gene lookup returns CDR1 MNHEY and CDR2 SMNVEV (reference sequence). V lost 5 bases and J lost 10, with 21 bases in between. This receptor was obtained from a man aged 30-40 years with COVID-19, enrolled during active disease. Sequencing used peripheral blood. This chain connects TRBV27 to TRBJ2-1; D not certain. The chain's CDR3 is CASSPLGPGQREQFF. The CDR3 DNA reads TGTGCCAGCAGTCCCCTTGGCCCTGGCCAGAGGGAGCAGTTCTTC.